This T cell receptor beta chain was profiled in a study of blood T cell repertoires in COVID-19. The overall study: Both acute and convalescent COVID-19 samples were obtained from the United States, Italy and Spain. Sample material is recorded as cDNA or gDNA derived from T cells, B-cell-depleted T cells, or PBMCs.

V trimming: 6 bases; J trimming: 5 bases; junction bases outside the gene matches: 7. The CDR3 length is 14 residues. From germline, CDR1 is LNHNV and CDR2 YYDKDF (reference sequence). Authors' processing steps: Amplification of reference gene primers was used by the study to estimate nucleated cell counts. Sequenced by immunoSEQ multiplex PCR; TCRdb stores in-frame clones only, minus some. That table gives V, J and clone size, and the DNA gave D and trimming. Of a few hundred thousand clones in the sample, around four fifths were seen once. This clone was seen a single time. Sequenced input: peripheral blood. This receptor was obtained from a woman in her forties or fifties with active or convalescent COVID-19. The chain is built from TRBV15 and TRBJ2-1; 7 bases align to TRBD2. CDR3 DNA sequence: TGTGCCACCAGGGAGGGAGGGCCCCACAATGAGCAGTTCTTC. Translation gives CATREGGPHNEQFF.